This T cell receptor (beta chain) emerged from a study of CD8+CD57+ T cells in acquired aplastic anemia. The overall study: The mean DNA yield obtained from sorted CD4+ and CD8+ cells came to approximately 3 ug.

Germline loops: CDR1 SNHLY, CDR2 FYNNEI. The CDR3 spans 15 residues. J gave up 7 bases and V 3 bases, and 6 bases lay outside the gene matches. Using genomic DNA as the template, TCR beta VDJ and CDR3 profiling was carried out. TCRdb called the reads again in MiXCR, with one record for every CDR3 protein. Altogether roughly 130,000 distinct CDR3 sequences are present, around 48% being singletons, with the ten largest covering roughly 2.7%. J is TRBJ1-6 and V is TRBV2; 7 bases are a match to TRBD1. The sample consisted of sorted CD4+, CD8+, or CD8+CD57+ T cells (not recorded which) from PBMCs. The sequence was obtained from a human donor in good health, serving as a control. CDR3: CASSDDRVTNSPLHF. The DNA for the CDR3 is TGTGCCAGCAGTGATGACAGGGTTACGAATTCACCCCTCCACTTT.